Below are 3 T cell receptor beta chains sequenced from a single sample in a study of Ad26.COV2.S vaccination and SARS-CoV-2 variants. The protocol was immunoSEQ multiplex PCR, while the TCRdb copy is restricted to in-frame clones and leaves out a portion. The sample lists roughly 500,000 clones; approximately 92% were seen once. Treatment defined: some 19 received Ad26.COV2.S at low or high dose, single or two shots; about five received placebo; per-sample allocation not given. Day 63 following the first vaccine or placebo injection was when the samples were taken. Here the sequenced sample was peripheral blood, taken in a trial of Ad26.COV2.S vaccine versus placebo. The source of these receptors is a person between 18 and 65 years old who received the Ad26.COV2.S COVID-19 vaccine or a placebo.

The chain is built from TRBV9 and TRBJ1-2; 7 bases match TRBD1. From germline, CDR1 is SGDLS and CDR2 YYNGEE. This CDR3 contains 14 residues. The ends lost 3 bases at V and 6 bases at J; junction bases unmatched: 8. The CDR3 protein is CASSAVQGSDGYTF. In DNA form, the CDR3 reads TGTGCCAGCAGCGCCGTACAGGGGTCGGATGGCTACACCTTC.

This sequence joins TRBV2 and TRBJ1-5; D is unclear. With 1 base removed from V and 13 bases from J, the gap between germline ends came to 11 bases. Per germline, CDR1 SNHLY and CDR2 FYNNEI. This CDR3 spans 12 amino acids. The CDR3 loop reads CASSEEGGLQHF. Here the CDR3 DNA reads TGTGCCAGCAGTGAAGAAGGTGGACTACAGCATTTT.

The gene calls are TRBV21-1 and TRBJ2-5; the table gives TRBD2 as D, unverified against the DNA. TRBV21-1 counts as a pseudogene. The CDR3 has 16 residues. The DNA of the CDR3 is TGTGCCAGCAGCAAAGGAGCGGGAGGTCGAGGAGAGACCCAGTACTTC. Translated: CASSKGAGGRGETQYF.